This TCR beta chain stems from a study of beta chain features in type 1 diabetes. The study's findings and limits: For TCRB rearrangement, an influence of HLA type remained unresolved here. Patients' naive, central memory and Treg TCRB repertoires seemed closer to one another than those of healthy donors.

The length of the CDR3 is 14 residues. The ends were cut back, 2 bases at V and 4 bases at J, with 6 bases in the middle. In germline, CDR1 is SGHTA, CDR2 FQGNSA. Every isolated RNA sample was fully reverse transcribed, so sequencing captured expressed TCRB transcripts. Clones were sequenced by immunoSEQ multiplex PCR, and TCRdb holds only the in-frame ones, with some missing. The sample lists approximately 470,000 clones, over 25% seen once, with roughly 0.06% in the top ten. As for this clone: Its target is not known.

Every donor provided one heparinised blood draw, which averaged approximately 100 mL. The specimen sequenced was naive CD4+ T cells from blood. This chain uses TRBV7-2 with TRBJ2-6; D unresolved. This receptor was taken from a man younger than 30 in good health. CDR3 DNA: TGTGCCAGCAGCTTAACATTAGGGGCCAACGTCCTGACTTTC. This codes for CASSLTLGANVLTF.